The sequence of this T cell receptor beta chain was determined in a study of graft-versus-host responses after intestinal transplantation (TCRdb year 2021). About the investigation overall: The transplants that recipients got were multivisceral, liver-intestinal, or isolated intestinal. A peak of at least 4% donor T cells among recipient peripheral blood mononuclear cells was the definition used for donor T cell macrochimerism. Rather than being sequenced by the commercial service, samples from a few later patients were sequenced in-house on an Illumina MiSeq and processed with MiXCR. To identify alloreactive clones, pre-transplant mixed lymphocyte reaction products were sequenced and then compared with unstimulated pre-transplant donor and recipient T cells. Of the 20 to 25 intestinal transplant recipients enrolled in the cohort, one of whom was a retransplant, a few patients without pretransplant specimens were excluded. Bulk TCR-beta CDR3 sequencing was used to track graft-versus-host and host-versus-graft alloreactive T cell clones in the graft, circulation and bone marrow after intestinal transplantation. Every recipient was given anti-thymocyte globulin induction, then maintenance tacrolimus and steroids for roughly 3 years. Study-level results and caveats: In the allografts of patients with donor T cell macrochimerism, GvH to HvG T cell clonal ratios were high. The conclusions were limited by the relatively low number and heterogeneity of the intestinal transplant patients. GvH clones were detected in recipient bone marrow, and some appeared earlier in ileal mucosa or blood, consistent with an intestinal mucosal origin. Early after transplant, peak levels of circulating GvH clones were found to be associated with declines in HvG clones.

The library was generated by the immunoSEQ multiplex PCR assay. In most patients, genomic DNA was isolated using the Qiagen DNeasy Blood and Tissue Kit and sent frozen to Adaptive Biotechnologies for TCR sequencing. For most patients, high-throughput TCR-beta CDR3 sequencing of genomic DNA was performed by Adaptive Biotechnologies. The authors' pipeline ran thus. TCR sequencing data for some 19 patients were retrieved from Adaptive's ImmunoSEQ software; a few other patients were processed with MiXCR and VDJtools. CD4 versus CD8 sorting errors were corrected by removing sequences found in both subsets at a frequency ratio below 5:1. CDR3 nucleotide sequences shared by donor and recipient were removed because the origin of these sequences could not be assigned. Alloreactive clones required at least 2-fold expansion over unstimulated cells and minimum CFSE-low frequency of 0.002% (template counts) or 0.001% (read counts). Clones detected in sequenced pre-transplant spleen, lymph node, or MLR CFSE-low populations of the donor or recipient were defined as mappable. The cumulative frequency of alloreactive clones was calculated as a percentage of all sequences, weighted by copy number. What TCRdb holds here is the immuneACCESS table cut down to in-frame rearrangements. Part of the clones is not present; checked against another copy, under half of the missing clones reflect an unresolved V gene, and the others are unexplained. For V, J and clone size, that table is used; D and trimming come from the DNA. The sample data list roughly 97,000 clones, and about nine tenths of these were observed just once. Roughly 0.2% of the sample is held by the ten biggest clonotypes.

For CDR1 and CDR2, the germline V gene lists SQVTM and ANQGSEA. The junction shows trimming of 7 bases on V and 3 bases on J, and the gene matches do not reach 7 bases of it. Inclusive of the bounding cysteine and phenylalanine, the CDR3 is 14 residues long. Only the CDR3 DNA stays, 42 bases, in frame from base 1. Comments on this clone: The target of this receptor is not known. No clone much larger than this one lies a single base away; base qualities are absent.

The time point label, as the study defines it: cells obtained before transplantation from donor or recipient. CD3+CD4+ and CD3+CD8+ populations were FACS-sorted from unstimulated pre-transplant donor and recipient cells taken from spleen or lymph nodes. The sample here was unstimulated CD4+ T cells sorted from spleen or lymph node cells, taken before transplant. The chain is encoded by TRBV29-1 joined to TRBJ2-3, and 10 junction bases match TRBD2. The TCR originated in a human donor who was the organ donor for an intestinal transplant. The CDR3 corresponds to CSAQRGGRTDTQYF. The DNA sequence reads TGCAGCGCCCAGCGGGGGGGTCGAACAGATACGCAGTATTTT.